Shown below are 29 T cell receptor beta chains from a single sample sequenced in a study of TIL therapy for anti-PD-1-resistant metastatic lung cancer. Noted time point: pre-treatment sample, taken before nivolumab and TIL therapy. The immunoSEQ assay was v3. Method: immunoSEQ multiplex PCR; TCRdb's copy keeps in-frame clones and lacks some. The data contain about 59,000 clones, less than 75% of them singletons. The sample consisted of blood, taken at baseline. These receptors came from a person aged 25-80 years with non-small cell lung cancer.

This CDR3 reads CASSSSRGNNEQFF. CDR3 bases: TGTGCCAGCAGCTCATCCCGGGGGAACAATGAGCAGTTCTTC. The genes are TRBV13 and TRBJ2-1; D is perhaps TRBD2 (6 bases). There are 14 residues in the CDR3. Germline CDR1 reads PRHDT; CDR2 reads FYEKMQ (reference sequence). With 4 bases removed from V and 5 bases from J, the gap between germline ends came to 12 bases.

The rearrangement links TRBV4-1 to TRBJ1-1; no clear D. Deletions cut 5 bases from V and 1 base from J, with 14 bases between. Germline V gene data show CDR1 as MGHRA and CDR2 as YSYEKL. There are 15 residues in the CDR3. The CDR3 nucleotides read TGCGCCAGCAGCTCCTGGACTAACCCGAACACTGAAGCTTTCTTT. This gives the protein CASSSWTNPNTEAFF.

The chain joins TRBV7-2 to TRBJ1-1; D is unclear. Germline V gene data show CDR1 as SGHTA and CDR2 as FQGNSA. V shed 1 base and J shed 6 bases, with 9 bases lying between them. The CDR3 is made up of 13 amino acids. DNA for the CDR3: TGTGCCAGCAGCTTAGTTCGAGGGTCTGAAGCTTTCTTT. Translation: CASSLVRGSEAFF.

The V and J genes are TRBV7-2 and TRBJ2-5; tentative D call: TRBD2 (6 bases). The assigned J gene may be wrong: the sequence end matches TRBJ2-7 better. Germline lookup yields CDR1 SGHTA and CDR2 FQGNSA. The CDR3 length is 15 residues. Written as DNA, the CDR3 is TGTGCCAGCAGCTTAGATGGGCGGGGCGCATACGAGCAGTACTTC. This translates into CASSLDGRGAYEQYF.

The V and J genes are TRBV20-1 and TRBJ2-5; D not certain. The J call is uncertain, as TRBJ2-7 better fits the DNA end. From germline, CDR1 is DFQATT and CDR2 SNEGSKA (reference sequence). The CDR3 loop spans 10 amino acids. The CDR3 protein is CSADRDEQYF. In nucleotides, the CDR3 is TGCAGTGCTGATCGGGACGAGCAGTACTTC.

V gene TRBV11-2 combines with J gene TRBJ2-2; 11 bases match TRBD2. Trimming took 6 bases from V and 7 from J; bases not matched to a gene: 10. The germline V gene has CDR1 SGHAT and CDR2 FQNNGV. The CDR3 extends over 16 amino acids. The DNA for the CDR3 is TGTGCCAGCAGACCAATAGCGGGGGGGCCCTTCGGGGAGCTGTTTTTT. The encoded protein is CASRPIAGGPFGELFF.

The rearrangement links TRBV6-4 to TRBJ2-1; 9 bases align to TRBD2. The V gene's germline CDR1 is MRHNA and CDR2 SNTAGT. J gave up 7 bases and V 4 bases, and 8 bases lay outside the gene matches. This CDR3 contains 15 residues. For the CDR3, the DNA is TGTGCCAGCAGTGCTGGCGGGGGGGCCGGTAATGAGCAGTTCTTC. Translating it yields CASSAGGGAGNEQFF.

CDR3 amino acids: CASSSQGPVYEQYF. As DNA, the CDR3 is TGCGCCAGCAGCTCGCAGGGGCCGGTCTACGAGCAGTACTTC. This chain joins TRBV5-1 and TRBJ2-7; D might be TRBD1 (6 bases). The ends were cut back, 3 bases at V and 3 bases at J, with 13 bases in the middle. Germline loops: CDR1 SGHRS, CDR2 YFSETQ. The CDR3 has 14 residues.

V usage is TRBV9 and J usage is TRBJ2-7; the match to TRBD2 covers 9 bases. The CDR3 covers 15 residues. Per germline, CDR1 SGDLS and CDR2 YYNGEE. Trimming took 2 bases from V and 0 from J; bases not matched to a gene: 3. For the CDR3, the DNA is TGTGCCAGCAGCGTGGGGACTAGCTTCTCCTACGAGCAGTACTTC. It specifies CASSVGTSFSYEQYF.

The J gene is TRBJ2-7, the V gene TRBV4-3, with 8 bases identical to TRBD2. Germline V gives CDR1 LGHNA, CDR2 YSLEER. The CDR3 loop spans 12 amino acids. The V and J ends lost 4 bases and 8 bases, in that order; junction bases with no gene match: 4. In DNA, the CDR3 is TGCGCCAGCAGCCCGGCGGGAGGTCAGCAGTACTTC. This sequence encodes CASSPAGGQQYF.

The chain couples TRBV4-2 to TRBJ2-1; 7 bases agree with TRBD1. This CDR3 has 18 amino acids. Trimming cost V 6 bases and J 0 bases; bases outside gene matches: 14. Germline V gene lookup returns CDR1 LGHNA and CDR2 YNFKEQ. CDR3 nucleotide sequence: TGTGCCAGCAGTCCCGGACAGGAGATTTCGAGCTCCTACAATGAGCAGTTCTTC. It is translated as CASSPGQEISSSYNEQFF.

This chain uses TRBV4-1 with TRBJ2-7; no definite D call. V was shortened by 4 bases and J by 7 bases, with 32 bases between the two germline ends. Looked up from germline, CDR1 is MGHRA and CDR2 is YSYEKL. The length of the CDR3 is 19 residues. In nucleotides, the CDR3 is TGCGCCAGCAGCCGAGAAGGCGTATCTGGGCTTGAAAGCCTCAGAGAGCAGTACTTC. This translates into CASSREGVSGLESLREQYF.

The count of this clone is one. V is TRBV5-4 and J is TRBJ2-7; 8 bases are a match to TRBD1. Per the germline V gene, CDR1 is SGHNT and CDR2 is YYREEE (reference sequence). The trim removed 6 bases at V and 3 bases at J, leaving 11 bases unmatched. The CDR3 has 15 residues. CDR3 loop: CASKISGTGLYEQYF. The CDR3 DNA reads TGTGCCAGCAAAATCTCCGGGACAGGTCTCTACGAGCAGTACTTC.

The V and J genes are TRBV27 and TRBJ1-2; 8 bases align to TRBD1. CDR1 and CDR2 from the germline V gene are MNHEY and SMNVEV (reference sequence). V lost 3 bases and J lost 3; bases outside the gene matches: 12. The CDR3 consists of 17 residues. The CDR3 DNA reads TGTGCCAGCAGTTTTAGGCGTCAGGGGGCGATGTACTATGGCTACACCTTC. Translating gives CASSFRRQGAMYYGYTF.

The chain employs TRBV15 and TRBJ2-5; D possibly corresponds to TRBD2 (6 bases). This CDR3 has 13 amino acids. Trimming pared 5 bases from V and 2 bases from J, leaving 9 bases between. CDR1 and CDR2 from the germline V gene are LNHNV and YYDKDF (reference sequence). The CDR3 region has the DNA TGTGCCACCAGCGGGACTTATCAAGAGACCCAGTACTTC. Protein: CATSGTYQETQYF.

The chain couples TRBV9 to TRBJ2-2; TRBD1 matches 10 bases. The CDR3 is 16 amino acids. V lost 0 bases, J lost 6 bases, and 5 bases stayed unmatched. Germline loops: CDR1 SGDLS, CDR2 YYNGEE. Here the CDR3 reads CASSVAGTGVAGELFF. CDR3 bases: TGTGCCAGCAGCGTAGCCGGGACAGGGGTTGCCGGGGAGCTGTTTTTT.

The rearrangement uses TRBV2 and TRBJ1-1; 7 bases map to TRBD1. Trimming cost V 6 bases and J 1 base; bases outside gene matches: 8. Germline V gives CDR1 SNHLY, CDR2 FYNNEI. This CDR3 comprises 15 residues. CDR3 protein: CASSPTGTANTEAFF. Here the CDR3 DNA reads TGTGCCAGCAGCCCTACGGGGACAGCGAACACTGAAGCTTTCTTT.

The chain couples TRBV7-2 to TRBJ1-2; TRBD1 matches at 9 bases. J gave up 5 bases and V 1 base, and 2 bases lay outside the gene matches. Per the germline V gene, CDR1 is SGHTA and CDR2 is FQGNSA. The CDR3 contains 14 residues. Here the CDR3 reads CASSLGGQGYGYTF. CDR3 sequence (DNA): TGTGCCAGCAGCTTAGGCGGACAGGGGTATGGCTACACCTTC. The full variable domain, rest sourced from reference TRBV7-2 and TRBJ1-2, is GAGVSQSPSNKVTEKGKDVELRCDPISGHTALYWYRQSLGQGLEFLIYFQGNSAPDKSGLPSDRFSAERTGGSVSTLTIQRTQQEDSAVYLCASSLGGQGYGYTFGSGTRLTVV.

The chain links TRBV6-5 to TRBJ1-1, with TRBD1 as a possible D gene (5 bases). Trimming shortened V by 8 bases and J by 4 bases, and 17 bases separated the two germline ends. CDR3 length: 14 residues. Germline V gene lookup returns CDR1 MNHEY and CDR2 SVGAGI. Written as DNA, the CDR3 is TGTGCCAGCTACCACCTGGGGGAATTCACTGAAGCTTTCTTT. Translating it yields CASYHLGEFTEAFF.

The chain couples TRBV6-6 to TRBJ2-6; D tentatively fits TRBD1 or TRBD2 (5 bases each). There are 16 residues in the CDR3. The germline V and J ends were trimmed by 7 bases and 0 bases, with 13 bases remaining between them. Germline CDR1 is MNHNY and CDR2 is SVGAGI (reference sequence). CDR3: CASTLRGDSGANVLTF. In DNA form, the CDR3 reads TGTGCCAGCACCCTACGGGGCGACTCTGGGGCCAACGTCCTGACTTTC.

The J gene is TRBJ2-7, the V gene TRBV28; 9 positions agree with TRBD1. From germline, CDR1 is MDHEN and CDR2 SYDVKM. J was trimmed by 1 base and V by 6 bases; bases with no gene match: 4. The CDR3 runs 14 residues. The CDR3: CASRMTGGSYEQYF. The CDR3 region has the DNA TGTGCCAGCAGGATGACAGGGGGGTCCTACGAGCAGTACTTC.

The chain couples TRBV28 to TRBJ1-2; D is ambiguous. This CDR3 region has 13 residues. Looked up from germline, CDR1 is MDHEN and CDR2 is SYDVKM. Trimming cost V 6 bases and J 6 bases, with 14 bases left between them. CDR3 sequence reads: CASRTRPRDGYTF. The CDR3, as DNA: TGTGCCAGCAGAACTAGACCTAGGGATGGCTACACCTTC.

This clone showed up just once. The genes are TRBV19 and TRBJ2-1; 12 nucleotides match TRBD1. This CDR3 spans 16 amino acids. With V trimmed by 9 bases and J by 5 bases, 11 bases remained unmatched. Germline V gives CDR1 LNHDA, CDR2 SQIVND (reference sequence). The CDR3 reads CASLPGGTGGHNEQFF. In nucleotides, the CDR3 is TGTGCCAGCCTACCGGGCGGGACAGGGGGCCACAATGAGCAGTTCTTC.

This clone was detected ten times or more. The V and J genes are TRBV11-2 and TRBJ2-5; TRBD1 might be the D (6 bases). CDR3 size: 17 residues. Germline V lookup: CDR1 SGHAT, CDR2 FQNNGV. V lost 6 bases to trimming and J lost 3 bases, with 23 bases between them. This CDR3 reads CASSVGASSATKETQYF. Here the CDR3 DNA reads TGTGCCAGCAGTGTGGGGGCTAGCAGCGCCACCAAAGAGACCCAGTACTTC.

The CDR3: CASSLLGQGAGANVLTF. The CDR3 DNA reads TGTGCCAGCAGCTTGTTGGGACAGGGGGCTGGGGCCAACGTCCTGACTTTC. This chain connects TRBV5-6 to TRBJ2-6, with 11 bases identical to TRBD1. Trimming removed 1 base from V and 2 bases from J; junction bases left unmatched: 2. Germline-derived CDR1 and CDR2 are SGHDT and YYEEEE. The CDR3 runs to 17 residues.

The chain joins TRBV7-9 to TRBJ1-6; weak D call: TRBD1 (6 bases). In germline, CDR1 is SEHNR, CDR2 FQNEAQ (reference sequence). V was cut by 1 base and J by 2 bases, with 12 bases left in between. The CDR3 loop spans 17 amino acids. CDR3 loop: CASSLGVGAAYNSPLHF. CDR3 nucleotide sequence: TGTGCCAGCAGCTTAGGAGTGGGGGCCGCCTATAATTCACCCCTCCACTTT.

The chain employs TRBV19 and TRBJ2-1; tentatively, D is TRBD1 or TRBD2 (5 bases each). Germline lookup yields CDR1 LNHDA and CDR2 SQIVND (reference sequence). This CDR3 contains 15 residues. The V end was cut by 2 bases, the J end by 9 bases, with 17 bases between. The CDR3 loop is CASSIRDGKWGEQFF. The CDR3 DNA sequence: TGTGCCAGTAGTATAAGGGACGGGAAGTGGGGTGAGCAGTTCTTC.

This clone showed up just a few times. The chain uses TRBV7-9 and TRBJ1-5; unclear D gene. Germline values: CDR1 SEHNR, CDR2 FQNEAQ (reference sequence). With 7 bases removed from V and 7 bases from J, the gap between germline ends came to 17 bases. There are 14 residues in the CDR3. CDR3 protein: CASTFGISRQPQHF. The CDR3 DNA follows: TGTGCCAGCACCTTCGGGATTTCTCGGCAGCCCCAGCATTTT.

The rearrangement links TRBV18 to TRBJ2-2; D is unresolved. Germline V gene sequence: CDR1 KGHSH, CDR2 LQKENI. V lost 0 bases and J 7 bases, leaving 0 bases between the germline ends. This CDR3 contains 11 residues. CDR3 sequence: CASSPPGELFF. The CDR3 region has the DNA TGTGCCAGCTCACCACCCGGGGAGCTGTTTTTT.